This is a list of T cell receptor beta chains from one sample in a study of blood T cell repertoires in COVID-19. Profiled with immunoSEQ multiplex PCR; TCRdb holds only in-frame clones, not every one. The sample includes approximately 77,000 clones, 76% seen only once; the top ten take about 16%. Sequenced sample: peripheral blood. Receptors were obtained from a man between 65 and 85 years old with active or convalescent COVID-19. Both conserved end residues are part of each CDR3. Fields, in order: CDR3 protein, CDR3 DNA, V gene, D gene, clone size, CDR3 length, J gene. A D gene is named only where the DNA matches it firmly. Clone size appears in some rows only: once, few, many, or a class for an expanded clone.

CASSDRLTDTQYF	TGTGCCAGCAGCGACAGACTCACAGATACGCAGTATTTT	TRBV27	-	-	13	TRBJ2-3
CASSWPGELFF	TGTGCCAGCAGTTGGCCTGGGGAGCTGTTTTTT	TRBV6-5	-	-	11	TRBJ2-2
CASKPGQNYEQYF	TGTGCCAGCAAACCGGGACAAAACTACGAGCAGTACTTC	TRBV18	-	-	13	TRBJ2-7
CASMRPGGGPGSETQYF	TGCGCCAGCATGCGTCCGGGCGGGGGCCCCGGATCAGAGACCCAGTACTTC	TRBV10-2	-	-	17	TRBJ2-5
CASSPAGQGAYEQYF	TGTGCCAGTAGTCCTGCGGGACAGGGGGCTTACGAGCAGTACTTC	TRBV19	TRBD1	-	15	TRBJ2-7
CASSFRQGETQYF	TGTGCCAGCAGTTTTCGACAGGGGGAGACCCAGTACTTC	TRBV12-3/TRBV12-4	TRBD1	-	13	TRBJ2-5
CASTSGIYNEQFF	TGTGCCAGCACCAGCGGGATCTACAATGAGCAGTTCTTC	TRBV28	TRBD2	once	13	TRBJ2-1
CASSQGNRPLHF	TGTGCCAGCAGCCAGGGGAATCGGCCCCTCCACTTT	TRBV5-4	-	-	12	TRBJ1-6
CASSQGLDSPLHF	TGTGCCAGCAGCCAGGGCCTGGATTCACCCCTCCACTTT	TRBV3-1/TRBV3-2	-	few	13	TRBJ1-6
CASSPTPGQLDYGYTF	TGCGCCAGCAGCCCCACACCGGGACAGCTCGACTATGGCTACACCTTC	TRBV4-1	TRBD1	-	16	TRBJ1-2
CASSVDQGPIYEQYF	TGTGCCAGCAGCGTAGATCAGGGTCCCATCTACGAGCAGTACTTC	TRBV9	-	-	15	TRBJ2-7
CARTELSTDTQYF	TGTGCCAGGACAGAACTAAGCACAGATACGCAGTATTTT	TRBV2	-	once	13	TRBJ2-3